Detailed here is one T cell receptor beta chain. This clonotype was picked up many times. Its cognate antigen has yet to be identified. No qualities accompany the bases; no much larger clone lies one base away. This entry is derived from a study of T cells in Graves' hyperthyroidism and ophthalmopathy (dated by TCRdb to between 2018 and 2021). Turning to the overall study: Peripheral blood samples were taken at the time of initial diagnosis, prior to any treatment. TCR V-J signatures able to tell the groups apart were searched for in a discovery cohort of about a hundred patients, of whom more than 40 had Graves' ophthalmopathy and about 60 had stable Graves' hyperthyroidism. TCR Vbeta CDR3 sequencing of 120 to 150 peripheral blood samples (more than 40 ophthalmopathy, under 80 hyperthyroidism and around 17 progressor patients) is reported in the paper. Once sampling was done, hyperthyroidism patients were given methimazole at a starting dose of 30 mg daily, whereas ophthalmopathy patients were given high-dose intravenous methylprednisolone. The 75 to 100 discovery patients were randomly divided into training and test sets at a 7:3 ratio. In more than 5 Graves' hyperthyroidism patients, the study also compared T-cell repertoires from thyroid tissue with T-cell repertoires from blood. Prospective prediction of ophthalmopathy was tested in an independent validation cohort of under 20 hyperthyroidism patients and 15 to 17 patients who later progressed to ophthalmopathy. Paper-wide results and their limitations: Sample size was not statistically predetermined, and blinding of investigators to group allocation was not performed. Blood samples also contained most of the expanded thyroid clonotypes (frequency above 0.001), which suggests that blood repertoires may reflect thyroid immune responses. In validation, the model predicted progression to ophthalmopathy with 55% to 71% sensitivity and roughly 72% specificity, a median of about six months before onset. In cross-validation, a model built on a 13 V-J signature told ophthalmopathy apart from stable hyperthyroidism with approximately 90% sensitivity and about 81% specificity, and in testing the same model reached 80%/75%.

Amplification of TCR beta CDR3 regions was carried out from RNA transcripts. A first-round RT-PCR of the TCR CDR3 used the HTBI primer set with the Qiagen OneStep RT-PCR kit. The libraries were constructed in a second round of multiplex PCR and then size-selected and purified. The libraries were sequenced on an Illumina HiSeq2000 using paired-end 100 bp reads. On the authors' methods: SOAPnuke was used to process the raw data, throwing out any read that contained adapters or uncalled bases, had a mean Phred below 15, or lacked an exact constant-primer or identifier match. High-quality paired reads were merged with COPE v1.2.5, and unique nucleotide sequences were defined as clonotypes. Clonotypes were aligned to IMGT TRBV, TRBD and TRBJ reference segments using MiTCR v1.1. The analysis was restricted to V-J combinations with a frequency above 0.0001, which together covered 98% to 99.2% of the repertoires. A TCS score was defined as the ratio between F50 (clonal expansion) and ExV (chaos), using BLOSUM62-based TCRdist between CDR3 peptides within each V-J. Welch's t-statistics and random forest reduced around 510 V-J features to 13, which were used in a naive Bayes classifier (R e1071). TCRdb reprocessed the public reads (quality trimming at Q25 with fastp, clone calling with MiXCR) and kept in-frame beta chains. A single entry per CDR3 protein holds the most common genes and DNA from its merged rows. The V and J calls and clone size are TCRdb's, not the authors'. This sample holds some 600,000 distinct CDR3 sequences; roughly 14% were observed only once. The ten largest clones take up roughly 5.5% of the sample.

Hyperthyroidism patients were newly diagnosed, had a disease duration of under 2 months, and were aged 18 to 65 years. Any patient with an uncontrolled infection, another autoimmune disease, pregnancy or lactation was excluded. Diagnoses relied on clinical symptoms, serum thyroxine and TRAb, thyroid ultrasound and orbital computed tomography. Blood from progressor patients was drawn when they were first diagnosed with hyperthyroidism, before any ophthalmopathy symptoms appeared. PBMCs were separated from around 9.1 ml of fresh peripheral blood using Ficoll-Paque density gradient centrifugation. Progressor patients were first diagnosed with Graves' hyperthyroidism and then developed ophthalmopathy during follow-up. Trizol reagent was used to extract total RNA, and RNA quality was then checked on an Agilent 2100 Bioanalyzer. The sample comprised blood. The TCR sequence derives from a woman aged 25 to 39 with Graves' hyperthyroidism that later progressed to Graves' ophthalmopathy.

The nucleotide sequence reads TGTGCCAGCAGAACAGGACAGGGAGGTGACTATGGCTACACCTTC. Its protein product is CASRTGQGGDYGYTF. The chain is made from TRBV7-2 and TRBJ1-2, and TRBD1 matches 8 of the central bases. The cysteine opens and the phenylalanine closes a CDR3 of 15 amino acids. The DNA shown is the 45-base CDR3, in frame from base 1. Sequences SGHTA (CDR1) and FQGNSA (CDR2) are obtained from the germline V gene. At the junction V is shortened by 6 bases and J by 3 bases; bases outside the gene matches: 9.